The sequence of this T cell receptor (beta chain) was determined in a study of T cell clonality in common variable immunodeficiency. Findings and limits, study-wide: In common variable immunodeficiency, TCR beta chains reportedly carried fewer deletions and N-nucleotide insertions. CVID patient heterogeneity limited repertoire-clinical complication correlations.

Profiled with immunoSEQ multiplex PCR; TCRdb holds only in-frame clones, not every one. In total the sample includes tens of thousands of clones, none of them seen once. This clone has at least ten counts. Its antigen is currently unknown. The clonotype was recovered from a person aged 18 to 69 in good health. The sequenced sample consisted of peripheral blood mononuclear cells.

The chain's CDR3 is CASSLSVRGETQYF. The part of the CDR3 DNA that was read is TGTGCCAGCAGCCTCTCGGTTCGGGGGGAGACC. J is TRBJ2-5 and V is TRBV7-3; weak D call: TRBD2 (6 bases). Read sequence stops 3 residues before the CDR3 end, and the germline J gene provides the missing end. The CDR3 has 14 amino acids. V gave up 5 bases and J gave up 5 bases, with 15 bases separating them. Germline V gene sequence: CDR1 SGHTA, CDR2 FQGTGA.